A single TCR beta chain is shown here with its context. The data stem from a study of blood T cell repertoires in COVID-19. Study information: Researchers got acute and convalescent COVID-19 samples from the United States, Italy and Spain. T cells, B-cell-depleted T cells, or PBMCs provided the cDNA or gDNA that served as material.

Sequenced by immunoSEQ multiplex PCR; TCRdb stores in-frame clones only, minus some. This sample carries around 200,000 clones, roughly 89% of them seen once, and the ten largest clones take roughly 2.4%. The sequencing input was PBMCs or T cells enriched from blood (not recorded which). The sequence was obtained from a middle-aged woman with acute COVID-19.

The CDR3: CASSSGGPMSDTQYF. Here the CDR3 DNA reads TGTGCCAGCAGCTCGGGGGGGCCCATGTCAGATACGCAGTATTTT. The chain combines TRBV3-1 (or the pseudogene TRBV3-2) with TRBJ2-3; 8 bases are a match to TRBD2. This CDR3 is built from 15 residues. Germline V gene lookup returns CDR1 LGHDT and CDR2 YNNKEL (reference sequence). V gave up 5 bases and J gave up 4 bases; unmatched junction bases: 8.